This section outlines one TCR beta chain sequence together with its context. The record originates from a study of blood T cell repertoires in COVID-19. Produced via immunoSEQ multiplex PCR; TCRdb's table is partial and in-frame only. In the table there are approximately 200,000 clones, 88% of which are singletons. Deletions cut 1 base from V and 2 bases from J, with 6 bases between. The germline V gene encodes CDR1 SGHNT and CDR2 YENEEA. This CDR3 has 15 residues. The TCR sequence derives from a woman in her 30s with acute or convalescent COVID-19. Input material: peripheral blood. The chain has TRBV11-3 and TRBJ1-6; weak D call: TRBD1 (5 bases). In DNA, the CDR3 is TGTGCCAGCAGCTTAGCAGGGCCCTATAATTCACCCCTCCACTTT. This sequence encodes CASSLAGPYNSPLHF. Based on the CDR3 plus reference TRBV11-3 and TRBJ1-6, the full variable domain is EAGVVQSPRYKIIEKKQPVAFWCNPISGHNTLYWYLQNLGQGPELLIRYENEEAVDDSQLPKDRFSAERLKGVDSTLKIQPAELGDSAVYLCASSLAGPYNSPLHFGNGTRLTVT.